The clone carrying this TCR beta chain was seen many times. Its antigen is undetermined. This CDR3 region has 16 residues. Per germline, CDR1 DFQATT and CDR2 SNEGSKA (reference sequence). V lost 4 bases to trimming and J lost 1 base; unmatched junction nucleotides: 10. Unique molecular identifiers were incorporated into the prepared TCRbeta library. One entry per CDR3 protein results from TCRdb running MiXCR on the PCR reads. The table has roughly 670,000 distinct CDR3 sequences, less than 15% seen once; the top ten hold approximately 0.8%. This sample is drawn from a study of T-cell reconstitution after alpha-beta-depleted transplantation in children. Study-wide findings and caveats: Several hundred graft clones that had expanded were reportedly the source of alpha-beta T cells about two months after transplant. One year post-transplant, T-cell counts and diversity were largely derived from T cells produced anew. High day-60 TCRbeta diversity in some patients came from surviving recipient T cells and thymic progenitors.

This TCR came from a girl aged 2-10 years with congenital amegakaryocytic thrombocytopenia, due to receive a stem cell transplant. This specimen consisted of PBMCs, obtained before TCRalphabeta/CD19-depleted stem cell transplant. J is TRBJ2-3 and V is TRBV20-1, with 8 positions matching TRBD2. The CDR3 reads CSATDLRSGGTDTQYF. The DNA for the CDR3 is TGCAGTGCTACTGATCTGCGTAGCGGGGGCACAGATACGCAGTATTTT.